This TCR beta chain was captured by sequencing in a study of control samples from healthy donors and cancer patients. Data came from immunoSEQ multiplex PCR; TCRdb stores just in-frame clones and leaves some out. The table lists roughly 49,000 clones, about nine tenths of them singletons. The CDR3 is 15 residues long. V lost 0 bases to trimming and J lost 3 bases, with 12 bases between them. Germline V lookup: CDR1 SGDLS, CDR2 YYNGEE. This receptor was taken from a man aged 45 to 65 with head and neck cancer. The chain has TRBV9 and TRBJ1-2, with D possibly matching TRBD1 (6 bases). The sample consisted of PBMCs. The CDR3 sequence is CASSVGQGTHYGYTF. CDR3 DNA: TGTGCCAGCAGCGTAGGGCAGGGGACACACTATGGCTACACCTTC.